Shown below are 9 T cell receptor beta chains from a single sample sequenced in a study of shared clonotypes between healthy human individuals (dated by TCRdb to 2020 to 2022). The library was generated by the immunoSEQ multiplex PCR assay. Entries here come from immuneACCESS through TCRdb and include only in-frame sequences with V and J called. Some clones fail to appear in such tables; in the studies checked, an unresolved V gene covers under half of the shortfall, and the cause of the remainder is unknown. For this sample there are about half a million clones; 81% appear just once. Roughly 12% of the sample is taken by the ten largest. The specimen sequenced was PBMCs. All receptors derive from a woman aged 40 to 55 in good health. Some clones in this sample may be carry-over from other donors' samples.

V usage is TRBV30 and J usage is TRBJ2-1, with 7 bases aligning to TRBD2. The CDR3 spans 15 residues. In germline, CDR1 is GTSNPN, CDR2 SVGIG (reference sequence). V was clipped by 6 bases and J by 4 bases; unmatched bases: 12. The CDR3 region is CACRGGSKNYNEQFF. The CDR3 DNA is TGTGCCTGCCGCGGGGGAAGCAAAAATTACAATGAGCAGTTCTTC.

The rearrangement joins TRBV27 to TRBJ1-1; D is unclear. The CDR3 runs 13 residues. The V gene lost 2 bases and the J gene lost 3 bases, with 7 bases spanning the gap. Per germline, CDR1 MNHEY and CDR2 SMNVEV (reference sequence). In nucleotides, the CDR3 is TGTGCCAGCAGTTTAAGGGCCTACACTGAAGCTTTCTTT. Its translation: CASSLRAYTEAFF.

This chain connects TRBV27 to TRBJ1-2; the match to TRBD1 covers 7 bases. Germline V gene data show CDR1 as MNHEY and CDR2 as SMNVEV (reference sequence). The CDR3 is made up of 15 amino acids. With V trimmed by 1 base and J by 4 bases, 6 bases remained unmatched. Here the CDR3 reads CASSLYRGEIYGYTF. The CDR3 bases are TGTGCCAGCAGTTTATACAGGGGTGAGATCTATGGCTACACCTTC.

The V gene is TRBV19, the J gene TRBJ2-7, with 7 bases lining up with TRBD2. V lost 3 bases, J lost 0 bases, and 5 bases stayed unmatched. Germline loops: CDR1 LNHDA, CDR2 SQIVND (reference sequence). CDR3 length: 15 amino acids. The CDR3 bases are TGTGCCAGTAGTATCCGGGCTAGCGGCTCCTACGAGCAGTACTTC. This gives the protein CASSIRASGSYEQYF.

The chain joins TRBV5-6 to TRBJ2-2; TRBD2 matches at 8 bases. CDR3 size: 15 residues. Per the germline V gene, CDR1 is SGHDT and CDR2 is YYEEEE. V lost 4 bases and J lost 1; bases outside the gene matches: 3. CDR3 bases: TGTGCCAGCAGCCTGGGACTAGTGAACACCGGGGAGCTGTTTTTT. Translated: CASSLGLVNTGELFF.

Note on this clone: With a far larger clone one base away, a read error is the likely cause. The sample contains more than one DNA sequence encoding this CDR3. The genes are TRBV28 and TRBJ1-5; TRBD1 might be the D (6 bases). The CDR3 runs to 17 residues. Germline lookup yields CDR1 MDHEN and CDR2 SYDVKM. CDR3 sequence reads: CASSPMELTGWSQPQHF. The DNA of the CDR3 is TGTGCAAGCAGTCCAATGGAACTTACAGGGTGGAGTCAGCCCCAGCATTTT.

The CDR3 nucleotides are TGTGCCAGCAGCGAAGGGACTAGCGGCACAGATACGCAGTATTTT. Translated, it gives CASSEGTSGTDTQYF. The chain has TRBV7-9 and TRBJ2-3; 10 bases fit TRBD2. Per the germline V gene, CDR1 is SEHNR and CDR2 is FQNEAQ (reference sequence). The CDR3 is made up of 15 amino acids. Germline trimming cut 5 bases from V and 1 base from J; bases unmatched to any gene: 3.

The J gene is TRBJ2-5, the V gene TRBV6-1; 9 nucleotides match TRBD1. The CDR3 extends over 15 amino acids. Trimming took 7 bases from V and 7 from J; bases not matched to a gene: 13. Germline V gene lookup returns CDR1 MNHNS and CDR2 SASEGT. This CDR3 reads CASNQDRGRVGTQYF. CDR3 nucleotide sequence: TGTGCCAGCAACCAGGACAGGGGCCGCGTCGGGACCCAGTACTTC.

Details on this clone: This likely stems from a read error, as it lies one base from a far larger clone. The same CDR3 arises from other DNA sequences in this sample as well. The chain employs TRBV30 and TRBJ1-1; D call uncertain. The CDR3 covers 13 residues. Germline CDR1 GTSNPN, CDR2 SVGIG (reference sequence). CDR3 loop: CAWDWNMNTEAFF. In DNA, the CDR3 is TGTGCCTGGGACTGGAACATGAATACTGAAGCTTTCTTT.